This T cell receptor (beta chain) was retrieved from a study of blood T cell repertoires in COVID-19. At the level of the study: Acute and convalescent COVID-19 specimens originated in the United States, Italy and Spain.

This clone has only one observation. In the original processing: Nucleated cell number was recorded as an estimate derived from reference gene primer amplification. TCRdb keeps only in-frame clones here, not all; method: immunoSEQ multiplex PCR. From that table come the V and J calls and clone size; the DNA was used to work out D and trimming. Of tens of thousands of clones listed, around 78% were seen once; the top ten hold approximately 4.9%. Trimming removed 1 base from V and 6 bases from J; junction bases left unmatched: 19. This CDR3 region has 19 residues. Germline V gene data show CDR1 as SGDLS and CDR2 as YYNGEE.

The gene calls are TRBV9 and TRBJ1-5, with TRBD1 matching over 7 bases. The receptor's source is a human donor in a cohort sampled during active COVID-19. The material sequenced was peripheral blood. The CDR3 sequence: CASSVWSDRSLQLCQPQHF. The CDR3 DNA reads TGTGCCAGCAGCGTATGGTCGGACAGGTCGTTACAGCTCTGTCAGCCCCAGCATTTT. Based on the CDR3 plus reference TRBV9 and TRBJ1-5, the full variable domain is DSGVTQTPKHLITATGQRVTLRCSPRSGDLSVYWYQQSLDQGLQFLIQYYNGEERAKGNILERFSAQQFPDLHSELNLSSLELGDSALYFCASSVWSDRSLQLCQPQHFGDGTRLSIL.